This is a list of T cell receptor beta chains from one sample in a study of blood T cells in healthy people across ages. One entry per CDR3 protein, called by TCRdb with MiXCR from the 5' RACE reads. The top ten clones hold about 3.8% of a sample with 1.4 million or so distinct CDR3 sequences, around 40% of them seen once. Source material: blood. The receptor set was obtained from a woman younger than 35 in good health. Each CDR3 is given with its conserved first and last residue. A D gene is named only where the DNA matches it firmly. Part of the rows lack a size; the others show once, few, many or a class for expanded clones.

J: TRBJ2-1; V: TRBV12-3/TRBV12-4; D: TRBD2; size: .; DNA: TGTGCCAGCAGGAAGAGGACTAGCGGGAGCTACAATGAGCAGTTCTTC; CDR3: CASRKRTSGSYNEQFF
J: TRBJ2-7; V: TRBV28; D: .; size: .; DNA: TGTGCCAGCCAATCACAGGGTCCCTACGAGCAGTACTTC; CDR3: CASQSQGPYEQYF
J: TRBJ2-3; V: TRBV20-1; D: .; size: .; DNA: TGCAATGCAACGGGCCCCCTAGGGAGGGGGGGCACAGATACGCAGTATTTT; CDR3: CNATGPLGRGGTDTQYF
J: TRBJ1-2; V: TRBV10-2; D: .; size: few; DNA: TGCGCCAGCAGTGAGCCGATGACGAGGGATGGCTACACCTTC; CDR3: CASSEPMTRDGYTF
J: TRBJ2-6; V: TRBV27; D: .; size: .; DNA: TGTGCCAGCAGGAAGGACAGCTCTAGCTCTGGGGCCAACGTCCTGACTTTC; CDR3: CASRKDSSSSGANVLTF
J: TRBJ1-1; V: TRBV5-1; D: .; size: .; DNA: TGCGCCAGCAGCGTGGAGCGATGGACTGAAGCTTTCTTT; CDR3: CASSVERWTEAFF
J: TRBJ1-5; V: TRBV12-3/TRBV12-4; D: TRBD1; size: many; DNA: TGTGCCAGCAGTTTAGTGGGGACAGGGACTCAGCCCCAGCATTTT; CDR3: CASSLVGTGTQPQHF
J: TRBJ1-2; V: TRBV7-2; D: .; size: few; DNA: TGTGCCAGCAGCTTAGCCTTTAACTATGGCTACACCTTC; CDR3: CASSLAFNYGYTF
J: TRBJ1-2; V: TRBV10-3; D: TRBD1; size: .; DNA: TGTGCCATCAGTGATATGGGACAGCGGGATGGCTACACCTTC; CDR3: CAISDMGQRDGYTF
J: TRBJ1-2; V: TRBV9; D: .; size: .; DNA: TGTGCCAGCAGCGTAGGGAATGGGGGGGCTTATGGCTACATCTTC; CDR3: CASSVGNGGAYGYIF
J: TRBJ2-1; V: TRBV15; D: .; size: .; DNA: TGTGCCACCAGCAGAAATAGGGGCGGCTACAATGAGCAGTTCTTC; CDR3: CATSRNRGGYNEQFF
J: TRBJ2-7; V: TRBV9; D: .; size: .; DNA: TGTGCCAGCAGCCCCCACACTACAAACGAGCAGTACTTC; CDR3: CASSPHTTNEQYF
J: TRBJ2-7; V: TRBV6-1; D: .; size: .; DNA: TGTGCCAGCAGTGAATCCAGGGGAAGGTACGAGCAGTACTTC; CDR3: CASSESRGRYEQYF
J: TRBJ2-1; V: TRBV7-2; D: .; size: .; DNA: TGTGCCAGCAGCTTAGATGTGGGAAGCGGATACAATGAGCAGTTCTTC; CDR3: CASSLDVGSGYNEQFF
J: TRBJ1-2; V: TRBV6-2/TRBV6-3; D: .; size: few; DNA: TGTGCCAGCAGACGAGGGCAACAGGGTTCGCGGCTAATCAACTATGGCTACACCTTC; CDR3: CASRRGQQGSRLINYGYTF
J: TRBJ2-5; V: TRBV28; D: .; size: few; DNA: TGTGCCAGCAGTTTACCGGGCTCTTACTTCGGGGAGACCCAGTACTTC; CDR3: CASSLPGSYFGETQYF
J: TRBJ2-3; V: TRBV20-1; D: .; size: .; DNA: TGCAGTGCTAGCCCCTCCCACACAGATACGCAGTATTTT; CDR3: CSASPSHTDTQYF
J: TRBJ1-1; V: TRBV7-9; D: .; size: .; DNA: TGTGCCAGCAGCTTTCCAGCGAACGCTGAAGCTTTCTTT; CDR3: CASSFPANAEAFF
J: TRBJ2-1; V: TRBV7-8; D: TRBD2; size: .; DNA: TGTGCCAGCTGCCCACTTAGCGGGAGGTGCAATGAGCAGTTCTTC; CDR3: CASCPLSGRCNEQFF
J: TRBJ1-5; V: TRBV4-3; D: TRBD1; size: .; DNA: TGCGCCAGCAGCCAAGATCGGACAGGGGGAGCACAGCCCCAGCATTTT; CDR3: CASSQDRTGGAQPQHF
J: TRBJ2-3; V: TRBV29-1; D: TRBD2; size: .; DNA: TGCAGCGTCCCCCGACGAGCGGGAGAACGAGATACGCAGTATTTT; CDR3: CSVPRRAGERDTQYF
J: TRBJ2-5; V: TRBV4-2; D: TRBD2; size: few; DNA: TGTGCCAGCAGCCATGGACTAGCGGATTACAATGAGCAGTACTTC; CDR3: CASSHGLADYNEQYF
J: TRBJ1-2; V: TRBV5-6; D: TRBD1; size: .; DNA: TGTGCCAGCAGCGACAGGGTGTGCGGCTACACCTTC; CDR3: CASSDRVCGYTF
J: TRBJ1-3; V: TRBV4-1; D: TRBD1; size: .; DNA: TGCGCCAGCAGCCAACCCGACAGGGCTGGAAACACCATATATTTT; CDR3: CASSQPDRAGNTIYF
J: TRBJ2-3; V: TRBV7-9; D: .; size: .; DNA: TGTGCCGGTGTGGGGGGTGAAGATACGCAGTATTTT; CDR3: CAGVGGEDTQYF
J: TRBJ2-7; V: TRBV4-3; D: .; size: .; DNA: TGCGCCAGCAGCACCCAGTGGGGGAGCTACGAGCAGTACTTC; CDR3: CASSTQWGSYEQYF
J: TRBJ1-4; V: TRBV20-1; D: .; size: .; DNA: TGCAGTGCCAGGGAGGGCCTCGGAGAAAAACTGTTTTTT; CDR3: CSAREGLGEKLFF
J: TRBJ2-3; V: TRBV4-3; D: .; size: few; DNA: TGCGCCAGCAGCCAGGGAGACAGACCACTCACAGATACGCAGTATTTT; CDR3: CASSQGDRPLTDTQYF
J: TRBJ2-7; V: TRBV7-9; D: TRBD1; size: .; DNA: TGTTCCAGCAGCTTAGGGACCGGGACAGAGTACTTC; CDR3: CSSSLGTGTEYF
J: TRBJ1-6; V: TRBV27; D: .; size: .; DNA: TGTGCCAGCGCCCCGACCCGGGACATCTCTTCACCCCTCCACTTT; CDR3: CASAPTRDISSPLHF
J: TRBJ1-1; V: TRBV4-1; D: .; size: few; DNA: TGCGCCAGCAGCCAAGTGTCACACACTGAAGCTTTCTTT; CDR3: CASSQVSHTEAFF
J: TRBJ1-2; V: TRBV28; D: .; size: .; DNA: TGTGCCAGCAGTTTTTGGGGCAGTAACTATGGCTACACCTTC; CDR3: CASSFWGSNYGYTF
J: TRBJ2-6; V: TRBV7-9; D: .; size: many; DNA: TGTGCCAGCAGTTTAACCTCTGGGGCCAACGTCCTGACTTTC; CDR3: CASSLTSGANVLTF
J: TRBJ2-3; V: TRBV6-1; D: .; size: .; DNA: TGTGCCAGCAGTGCCCATTGGGGCACAGATACGCAGTATTTT; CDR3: CASSAHWGTDTQYF
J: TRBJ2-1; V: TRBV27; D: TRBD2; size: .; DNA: TGTGCCAGCACCTCGGGACTAGCGGGAGGTGAGCAGTTCTTC; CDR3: CASTSGLAGGEQFF
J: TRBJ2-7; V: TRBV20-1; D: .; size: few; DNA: TGCAGTGCTAATAACCCAGAGACGTCTTTCTACGAGCAGTACTTC; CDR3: CSANNPETSFYEQYF
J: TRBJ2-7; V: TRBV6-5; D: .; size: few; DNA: TGTGCCAGCGGTCAGGACCGGAGATCCTACGAGCAGTACTTC; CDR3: CASGQDRRSYEQYF
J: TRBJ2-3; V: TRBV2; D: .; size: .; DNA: TGTGCCAGCAGGTTTTGGGATACGCAGTATTTT; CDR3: CASRFWDTQYF
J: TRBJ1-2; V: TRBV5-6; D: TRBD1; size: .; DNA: TGTGCCAGCAGCTCGGACAGGCTAACCTATGGCTACACCTTC; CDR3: CASSSDRLTYGYTF
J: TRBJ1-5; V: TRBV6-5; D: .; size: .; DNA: TGTGCCAGCAGCCACCCAGGGGTTGGAAATCAGCCCCAGCATTTT; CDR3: CASSHPGVGNQPQHF
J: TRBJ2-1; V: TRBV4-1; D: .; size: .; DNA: TGCGCCAGCAGCCAAGAAAACTGGGTCTACAATGAGCAGTTCTTC; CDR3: CASSQENWVYNEQFF
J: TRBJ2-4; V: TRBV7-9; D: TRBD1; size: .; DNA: TGTGCCAGCTCGACAGGGGCTGGAAACATTCAGTACTTC; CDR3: CASSTGAGNIQYF
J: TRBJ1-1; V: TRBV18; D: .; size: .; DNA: TGTGCCAGCTCACCAGACAGGAAGAACGCTGAAGCTTTCTTT; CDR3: CASSPDRKNAEAFF
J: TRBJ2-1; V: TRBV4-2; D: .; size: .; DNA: TGTGCCAGCAGCTCGTCTCCGGGACTTGTGTCCTACAATGAGCAGTTCTTC; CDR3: CASSSSPGLVSYNEQFF
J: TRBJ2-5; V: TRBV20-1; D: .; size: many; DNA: TGCAGTGCTAGAGATAACCAGAAAGAGACCCAGTACTTC; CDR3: CSARDNQKETQYF
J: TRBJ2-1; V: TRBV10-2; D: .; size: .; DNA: TGCGCCAGCAGTGAGCGGGCTTCCTCCTACAATGAGCAGTTCTTC; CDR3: CASSERASSYNEQFF
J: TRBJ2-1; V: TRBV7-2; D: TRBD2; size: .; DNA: TGTGCCAGCAGCCCAGTAGGGACTAGCGGGGATTACAATGAGCAGTTCTTC; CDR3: CASSPVGTSGDYNEQFF
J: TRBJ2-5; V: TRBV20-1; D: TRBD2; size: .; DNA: TGCAGTGCTAGATCCAGGACTAGCGGGAGGGGTGAGACCCAGTACTTC; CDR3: CSARSRTSGRGETQYF